This TCR beta chain was observed in a study of radiotherapy plus CTLA-4 blockade in lung cancer. At the level of the study: Objective response was observed in more than 15% of patients, and disease control in about 30%. The study, taken as a whole, reports: The best prediction of response reportedly came from early blood T cell clone dynamics, with interferon-beta. Radiotherapy plus ipilimumab was followed by expansion in blood of tumor-derived TCR clones.

Germline lookup yields CDR1 LNHDA and CDR2 SQIVND (reference sequence). After removal of 3 bases from V and 5 bases from J, the junction contained 6 bases not matched to a gene. CDR3 length: 14 residues. TCRdb's table, derived via immunoSEQ multiplex PCR, lists solely in-frame clones and lacks some. The sample yields roughly 93,000 clones, around 83% seen once. As regards this clone: The antigen remains undetermined.

Chemo-refractory metastatic non-small-cell lung cancer patients underwent focal radiation alongside CTLA-4 blockade with ipilimumab. J is TRBJ1-1 and V is TRBV19, with 7 bases matching TRBD1. The sequence was collected from a human donor with non-small cell lung cancer who had a partial response to radiotherapy plus ipilimumab. The source was peripheral blood, collected from a patient treated with radiotherapy plus ipilimumab. This CDR3 is CASSIIDRETEAFF. Here the CDR3 DNA reads TGTGCCAGTAGTATTATCGACAGGGAAACTGAAGCTTTCTTT.